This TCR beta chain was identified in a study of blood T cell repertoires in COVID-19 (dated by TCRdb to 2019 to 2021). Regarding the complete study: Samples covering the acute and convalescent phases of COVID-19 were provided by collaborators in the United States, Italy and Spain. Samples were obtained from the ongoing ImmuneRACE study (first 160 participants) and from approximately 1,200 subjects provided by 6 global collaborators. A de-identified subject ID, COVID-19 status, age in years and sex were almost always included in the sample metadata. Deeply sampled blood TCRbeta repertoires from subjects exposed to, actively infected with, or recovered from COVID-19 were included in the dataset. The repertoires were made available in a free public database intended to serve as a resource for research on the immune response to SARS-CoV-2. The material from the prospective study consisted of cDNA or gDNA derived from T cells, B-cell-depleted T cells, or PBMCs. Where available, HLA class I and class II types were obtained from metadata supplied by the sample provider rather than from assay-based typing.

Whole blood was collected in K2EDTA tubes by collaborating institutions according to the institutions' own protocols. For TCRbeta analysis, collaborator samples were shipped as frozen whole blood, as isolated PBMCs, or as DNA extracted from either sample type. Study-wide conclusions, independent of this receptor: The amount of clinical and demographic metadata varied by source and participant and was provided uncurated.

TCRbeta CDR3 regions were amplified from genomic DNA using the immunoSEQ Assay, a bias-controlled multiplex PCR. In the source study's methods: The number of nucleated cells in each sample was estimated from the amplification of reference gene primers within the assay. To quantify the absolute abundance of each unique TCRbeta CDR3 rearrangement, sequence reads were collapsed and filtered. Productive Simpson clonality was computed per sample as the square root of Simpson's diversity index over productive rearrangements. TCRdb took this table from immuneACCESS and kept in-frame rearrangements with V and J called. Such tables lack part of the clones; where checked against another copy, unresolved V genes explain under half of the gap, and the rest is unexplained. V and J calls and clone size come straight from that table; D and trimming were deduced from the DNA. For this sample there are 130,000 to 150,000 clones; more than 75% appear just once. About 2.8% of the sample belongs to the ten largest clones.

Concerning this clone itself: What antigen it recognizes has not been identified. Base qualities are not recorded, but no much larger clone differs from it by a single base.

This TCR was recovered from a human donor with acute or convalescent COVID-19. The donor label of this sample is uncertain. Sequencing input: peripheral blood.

DNA sequence: TGTGCCAGCTCACTAGGGACTAGCGGCACAGATACGCAGTATTTT. This gives the protein CASSLGTSGTDTQYF. The sequence is built from TRBV18 and TRBJ2-3; 10 central nucleotides agree with TRBD2. Germline trimming: 4 bases from V, 1 base from J; junction bases outside gene matches: 2. CDR1 KGHSH and CDR2 LQKENI are derived from the germline V gene. The CDR3 covers 15 residues, taking in both the cysteine and the phenylalanine. CDR3 DNA is the only sequence kept; it has 45 bases, read in frame from the first base.